Listed below are T cell receptor beta chains from one sample, sequenced in a study of Graves' ophthalmopathy and Graves' hyperthyroidism. Using its own MiXCR run on the multiplex PCR reads, TCRdb lists one record per CDR3 protein. The sample lists about 210,000 distinct CDR3 sequences, 29% occurring once. The sample was peripheral blood. These receptors were obtained from a man in his fifties with Graves' ophthalmopathy. Both conserved end residues are part of each CDR3. D genes are given only for firm matches. Size is omitted from some rows. Given values are once, few, many or a class for expanded clones.

J: TRBJ2-7
V: TRBV6-2/TRBV6-3
D: NA
size: NA
CDR3: CASSYEIVELYEQYF
DNA: TGTGCCAGCAGTTACGAGATAGTAGAACTATACGAGCAGTACTTC

J: TRBJ2-7
V: TRBV6-2/TRBV6-3
D: TRBD2
size: many
CDR3: CASSTGLAPSYEQYF
DNA: TGTGCCAGCAGTACCGGACTAGCGCCCTCCTACGAGCAGTACTTC

J: TRBJ1-1
V: TRBV24-1
D: NA
size: NA
CDR3: CAARTGNTEAFF
DNA: TGTGCCGCTCGGACGGGGAACACTGAAGCTTTCTTT

J: TRBJ2-7
V: TRBV5-1
D: NA
size: few
CDR3: CASSSPHIYEQYF
DNA: TGCGCCAGCAGCTCCCCGCACATCTACGAGCAGTACTTC

J: TRBJ1-5
V: TRBV6-2/TRBV6-3
D: NA
size: NA
CDR3: CASSPRGTRAGQPQHF
DNA: TGTGCCAGCAGTCCACGGGGGACGCGGGCGGGTCAGCCCCAGCATTTT

J: TRBJ1-1
V: TRBV19
D: NA
size: NA
CDR3: CASSIGGGVTEAFF
DNA: TGTGCCAGTAGTATCGGGGGGGGGGTTACTGAAGCTTTCTTT

J: TRBJ1-1
V: TRBV30
D: NA
size: NA
CDR3: CAWRVANTEAFF
DNA: TGTGCCTGGAGGGTAGCGAACACTGAAGCTTTCTTT

J: TRBJ1-6
V: TRBV7-2
D: NA
size: NA
CDR3: CASSHRDNSPLHF
DNA: TGTGCCAGCAGCCATCGGGATAATTCACCCCTCCACTTT

J: TRBJ1-1
V: TRBV15
D: NA
size: many
CDR3: CATSRDRGAHTEAFF
DNA: TGTGCCACCAGCAGAGATCGGGGAGCACACACTGAAGCTTTCTTT

J: TRBJ2-7
V: TRBV5-1
D: TRBD1
size: many
CDR3: CASRTGTAQSYEQYF
DNA: TGCGCCAGCAGGACTGGGACAGCCCAGTCCTACGAGCAGTACTTC

J: TRBJ2-5
V: TRBV12-3/TRBV12-4
D: TRBD2
size: NA
CDR3: CASSTGLAALWYF
DNA: TGTGCCAGCAGCACGGGACTAGCGGCACTCTGGTACTTC

J: TRBJ2-7
V: TRBV5-1
D: TRBD2
size: many
CDR3: CASSPGPSSGPPDEQYF
DNA: TGCGCCAGCAGCCCCGGCCCGTCTAGCGGCCCCCCCGACGAGCAGTACTTC

J: TRBJ2-3
V: TRBV3-1
D: TRBD2
size: NA
CDR3: CASSQDRGAGGPTDTQYF
DNA: TGTGCCAGCAGCCAAGATCGGGGAGCGGGAGGCCCCACAGATACGCAGTATTTT

J: TRBJ2-2
V: TRBV10-1
D: NA
size: many
CDR3: CASSEVASNTGELFF
DNA: TGCGCCAGCAGTGAGGTGGCGTCCAACACCGGGGAGCTGTTTTTT

J: TRBJ1-2
V: TRBV12-3/TRBV12-4
D: NA
size: NA
CDR3: CASSSLGEYGYTF
DNA: TGTGCCAGCAGTTCGCTGGGAGAATATGGCTACACCTTC

J: TRBJ1-2
V: TRBV12-3/TRBV12-4
D: NA
size: NA
CDR3: CASTLRPQGSHGYTF
DNA: TGTGCCAGCACCCTAAGGCCTCAGGGAAGTCATGGCTACACCTTC

J: TRBJ2-7
V: TRBV28
D: TRBD2
size: many
CDR3: CASRYLAGNSYEQYF
DNA: TGTGCCAGCCGATACTTAGCGGGGAACTCCTACGAGCAGTACTTC

J: TRBJ1-1
V: TRBV7-2
D: NA
size: NA
CDR3: CASKGGTWNTEAFF
DNA: TGTGCCAGCAAAGGCGGGACTTGGAACACTGAAGCTTTCTTT

J: TRBJ2-5
V: TRBV3-1
D: NA
size: many
CDR3: CASSPVRAMQETQYF
DNA: TGTGCCAGCAGCCCCGTCCGGGCTATGCAAGAGACCCAGTACTTC

J: TRBJ2-7
V: TRBV2
D: NA
size: NA
CDR3: CGSRRTGENEQYF
DNA: TGTGGCAGTAGAAGGACGGGGGAGAACGAGCAGTACTTC

J: TRBJ1-1
V: TRBV29-1
D: TRBD1
size: once
CDR3: CSTNRGTQNTEAFF
DNA: TGCAGCACCAACAGGGGCACCCAGAACACTGAAGCTTTCTTT

J: TRBJ1-2
V: TRBV20-1
D: NA
size: many
CDR3: CSARDLRTGGGYGYTF
DNA: TGCAGTGCTAGAGATTTAAGGACCGGGGGCGGCTATGGCTACACCTTC

J: TRBJ2-4
V: TRBV4-3
D: NA
size: many
CDR3: CASSQDGATGDPAKNIQYF
DNA: TGCGCCAGCAGCCAAGATGGGGCCACCGGGGATCCGGCCAAAAACATTCAGTACTTC

J: TRBJ1-1
V: TRBV18
D: NA
size: many
CDR3: CASSPPGSLAEAFF
DNA: TGTGCCAGCTCACCACCAGGGAGTTTGGCTGAAGCTTTCTTT

J: TRBJ2-7
V: TRBV7-2
D: TRBD2
size: many
CDR3: CASSLNGFPGLAAGGQYF
DNA: TGTGCCAGCAGCTTGAATGGGTTTCCGGGACTAGCGGCCGGGGGGCAGTACTTC

J: TRBJ2-5
V: TRBV5-1
D: NA
size: many
CDR3: CASRKVTGVGETQYF
DNA: TGCGCCAGCAGAAAGGTGACGGGAGTAGGGGAGACCCAGTACTTC

J: TRBJ2-2
V: TRBV6-1
D: TRBD1
size: NA
CDR3: CASSGQGAFGELFF
DNA: TGTGCCAGCAGTGGACAGGGGGCGTTCGGGGAGCTGTTTTTT

J: TRBJ2-7
V: TRBV28
D: NA
size: many
CDR3: CASSRRGQLYEQYF
DNA: TGTGCCAGCAGTCGAAGGGGACAACTCTACGAGCAGTACTTC

J: TRBJ2-2
V: TRBV12-3/TRBV12-4
D: TRBD1
size: many
CDR3: CASSSHTGAGELFF
DNA: TGTGCCAGCAGCTCACATACAGGGGCCGGGGAGCTGTTTTTT

J: TRBJ2-7
V: TRBV28
D: NA
size: many
CDR3: CASSYIRDYEQYF
DNA: TGTGCCAGCAGTTACATCCGGGACTACGAGCAGTACTTC

J: TRBJ1-1
V: TRBV12-3/TRBV12-4
D: NA
size: NA
CDR3: CASSPGGRNTEAFF
DNA: TGTGCCAGCAGCCCGGGGGGGAGGAACACTGAAGCTTTCTTT

J: TRBJ2-7
V: TRBV12-3/TRBV12-4
D: NA
size: many
CDR3: CASSLSGFILEQYF
DNA: TGTGCCAGCAGTTTGTCGGGATTCATTCTCGAGCAGTACTTC

J: TRBJ2-5
V: TRBV13
D: NA
size: many
CDR3: CASSLAAEQETQYF
DNA: TGTGCCAGCAGCTTAGCGGCGGAACAAGAGACCCAGTACTTC

J: TRBJ1-2
V: TRBV2
D: NA
size: NA
CDR3: CASSETANYGYTF
DNA: TGTGCCAGCAGTGAAACGGCTAACTATGGCTACACCTTC

J: TRBJ1-1
V: TRBV10-3
D: TRBD1
size: many
CDR3: CAISGTGGTEAFF
DNA: TGTGCCATCAGTGGGACAGGGGGCACTGAAGCTTTCTTT

J: TRBJ1-1
V: TRBV5-1
D: TRBD1
size: many
CDR3: CASSLGGAGGTEAFF
DNA: TGCGCCAGCAGCTTAGGGGGCGCAGGGGGCACTGAAGCTTTCTTT

J: TRBJ2-7
V: TRBV12-3/TRBV12-4
D: TRBD1
size: many
CDR3: CASSDGTGDYEQYF
DNA: TGTGCCAGCAGTGACGGGACAGGGGACTACGAGCAGTACTTC

J: TRBJ2-7
V: TRBV6-1
D: NA
size: once
CDR3: CASLRSYEQYF
DNA: TGTGCCAGCCTACGGTCCTACGAGCAGTACTTC

J: TRBJ2-5
V: TRBV7-9
D: NA
size: many
CDR3: CASGNAETQYF
DNA: TGTGCCAGTGGCAACGCAGAGACCCAGTACTTC

J: TRBJ2-2
V: TRBV9
D: NA
size: many
CDR3: CASSVRYGTTELFF
DNA: TGTGCCAGCAGCGTTCGTTACGGGACCACCGAGTTGTTTTTT

J: TRBJ2-2
V: TRBV27
D: NA
size: many
CDR3: CASSLSTTGELFF
DNA: TGTGCCAGCAGTTTATCGACTACCGGGGAGCTGTTTTTT

J: TRBJ2-5
V: TRBV2
D: TRBD2
size: many
CDR3: CASSEMRERFETQYF
DNA: TGTGCCAGCAGTGAAATGCGGGAGCGCTTCGAGACCCAGTACTTC

J: TRBJ2-3
V: TRBV6-2/TRBV6-3
D: TRBD1
size: many
CDR3: CASSYRQGSTDTQYF
DNA: TGTGCCAGCAGTTACAGACAGGGCAGCACAGATACGCAGTATTTT

J: TRBJ1-5
V: TRBV7-2
D: NA
size: once
CDR3: CASSLVGVGERPQHF
DNA: TGTGCCAGCAGCTTAGTCGGGGTGGGGGAACGGCCCCAGCATTTT